This T cell receptor beta chain comes out of a study of immune cell composition in non-small cell lung cancer. Notes on the study in general: In adenocarcinoma, maximal tumour-associated clone frequency tracked TIL tumour reactivity.

A word on this clone: Its antigen is currently unknown.

Profiled with immunoSEQ multiplex PCR; TCRdb holds only in-frame clones, not every one. The data contain 13,000 or so clones, more than 65% of them seen just once; the ten biggest clones take up roughly 13%. Germline CDR1 reads SGHAT; CDR2 reads FQDESV (reference sequence). Trimming left V 4 bases short and J 8 bases short, with 11 bases between. There are 12 residues in the CDR3. This TCR derives from a human donor with non-small cell lung cancer. V gene TRBV11-1 combines with J gene TRBJ1-1; D is ambiguous. Material: lung tumor tissue. CDR3 nucleotide sequence: TGTGCCAGCAGCTCAGGATTGGCAGAAGCTTTCTTT. Its translation is CASSSGLAEAFF.